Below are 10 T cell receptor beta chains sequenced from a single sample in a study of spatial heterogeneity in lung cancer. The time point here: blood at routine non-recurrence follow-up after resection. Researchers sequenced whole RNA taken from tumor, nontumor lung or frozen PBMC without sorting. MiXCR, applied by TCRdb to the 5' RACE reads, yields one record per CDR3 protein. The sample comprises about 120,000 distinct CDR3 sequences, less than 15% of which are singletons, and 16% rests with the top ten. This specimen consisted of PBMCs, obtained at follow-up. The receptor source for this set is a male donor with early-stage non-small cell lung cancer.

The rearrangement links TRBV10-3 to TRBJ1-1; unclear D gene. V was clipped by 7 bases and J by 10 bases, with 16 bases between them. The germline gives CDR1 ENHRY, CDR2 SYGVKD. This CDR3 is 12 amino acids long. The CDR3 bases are TGTGCCATCAAAGGAAGCGGGTTGTCAGCTTTCTTT. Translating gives CAIKGSGLSAFF.

CDR3 bases: TGTGCCAGCAGTGAACAGGACAGGGCCGGGGAGCTGTTTTTT. Translation gives CASSEQDRAGELFF. The chain couples TRBV6-1 to TRBJ2-2; 8 nucleotides line up with TRBD1. CDR3 size: 14 residues. Trimming cost V 2 bases and J 6 bases; bases outside gene matches: 2. Germline CDR1 MNHNS, CDR2 SASEGT.

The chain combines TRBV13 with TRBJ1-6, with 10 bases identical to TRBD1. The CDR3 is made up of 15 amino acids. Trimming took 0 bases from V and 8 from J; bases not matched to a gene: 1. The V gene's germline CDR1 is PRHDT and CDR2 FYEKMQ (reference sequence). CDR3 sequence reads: CASSLGGQGYSPLHF. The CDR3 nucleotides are TGTGCCAGCAGCTTAGGGGGACAGGGGTATTCACCCCTCCACTTT.

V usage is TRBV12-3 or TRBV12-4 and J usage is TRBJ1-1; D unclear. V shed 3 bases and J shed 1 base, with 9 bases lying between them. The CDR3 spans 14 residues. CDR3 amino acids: CASSFSDPNTEAFF. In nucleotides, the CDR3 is TGTGCCAGCAGTTTCTCGGACCCGAACACTGAAGCTTTCTTT.

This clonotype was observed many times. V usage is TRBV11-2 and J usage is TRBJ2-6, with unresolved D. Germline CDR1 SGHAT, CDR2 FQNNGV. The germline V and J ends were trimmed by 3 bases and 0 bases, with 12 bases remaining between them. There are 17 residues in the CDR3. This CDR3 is CASSLRRTVSGANVLTF. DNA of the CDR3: TGTGCCAGCAGCTTGAGGCGTACCGTCTCTGGGGCCAACGTCCTGACTTTC.

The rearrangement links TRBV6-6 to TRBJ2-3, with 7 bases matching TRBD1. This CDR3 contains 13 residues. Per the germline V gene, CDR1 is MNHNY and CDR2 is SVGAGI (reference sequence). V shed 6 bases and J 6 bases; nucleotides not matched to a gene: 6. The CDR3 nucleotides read TGTGCCAGCAGGTTTACAGGGGACGATACGCAGTATTTT. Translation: CASRFTGDDTQYF.

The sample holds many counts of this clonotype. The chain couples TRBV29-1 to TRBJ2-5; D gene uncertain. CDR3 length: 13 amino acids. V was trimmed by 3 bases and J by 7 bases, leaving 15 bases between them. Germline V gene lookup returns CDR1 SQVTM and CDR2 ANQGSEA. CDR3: CSVETGAMRTQYF. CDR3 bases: TGCAGCGTTGAGACGGGTGCGATGCGGACCCAGTACTTC.

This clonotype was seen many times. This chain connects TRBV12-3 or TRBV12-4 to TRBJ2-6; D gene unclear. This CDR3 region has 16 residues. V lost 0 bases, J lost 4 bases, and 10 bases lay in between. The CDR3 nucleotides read TGTGCCAGCAGTTTAGCAAGTCCCGGGGGGGCCAACGTCCTGACTTTC. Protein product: CASSLASPGGANVLTF.

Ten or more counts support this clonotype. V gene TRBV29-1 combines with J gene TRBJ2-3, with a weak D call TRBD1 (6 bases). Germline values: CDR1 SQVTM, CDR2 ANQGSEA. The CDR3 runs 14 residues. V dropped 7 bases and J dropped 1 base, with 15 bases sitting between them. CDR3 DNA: TGCAGCGCCGCACCTGGGGGCCGCACAGATACGCAGTATTTT. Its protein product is CSAAPGGRTDTQYF.

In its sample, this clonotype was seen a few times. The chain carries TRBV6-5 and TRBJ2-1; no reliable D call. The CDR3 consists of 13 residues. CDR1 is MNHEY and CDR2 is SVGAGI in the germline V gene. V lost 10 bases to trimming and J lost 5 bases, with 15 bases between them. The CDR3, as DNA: TGTGCCACCTTGACGGCCTTAAACAATGAGCAGTTCTTC. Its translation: CATLTALNNEQFF.